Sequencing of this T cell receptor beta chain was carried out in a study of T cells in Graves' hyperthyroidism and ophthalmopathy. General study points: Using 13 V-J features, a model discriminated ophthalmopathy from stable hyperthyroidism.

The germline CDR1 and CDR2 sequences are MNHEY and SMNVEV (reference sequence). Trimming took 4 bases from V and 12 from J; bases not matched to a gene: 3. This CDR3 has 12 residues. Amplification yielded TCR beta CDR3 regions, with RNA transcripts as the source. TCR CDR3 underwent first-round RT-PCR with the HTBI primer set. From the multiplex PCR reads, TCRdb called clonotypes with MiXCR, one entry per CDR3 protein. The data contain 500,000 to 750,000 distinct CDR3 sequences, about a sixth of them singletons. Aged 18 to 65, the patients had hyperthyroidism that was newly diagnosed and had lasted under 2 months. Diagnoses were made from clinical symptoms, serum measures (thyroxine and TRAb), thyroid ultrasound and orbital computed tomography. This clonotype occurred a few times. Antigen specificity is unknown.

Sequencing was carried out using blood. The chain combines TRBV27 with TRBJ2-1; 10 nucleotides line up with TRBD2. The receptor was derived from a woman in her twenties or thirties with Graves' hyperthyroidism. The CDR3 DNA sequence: TGTGCCAGCAGTTCTAGCGGGAGTTGGCAGTTCTTC. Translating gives CASSSSGSWQFF.